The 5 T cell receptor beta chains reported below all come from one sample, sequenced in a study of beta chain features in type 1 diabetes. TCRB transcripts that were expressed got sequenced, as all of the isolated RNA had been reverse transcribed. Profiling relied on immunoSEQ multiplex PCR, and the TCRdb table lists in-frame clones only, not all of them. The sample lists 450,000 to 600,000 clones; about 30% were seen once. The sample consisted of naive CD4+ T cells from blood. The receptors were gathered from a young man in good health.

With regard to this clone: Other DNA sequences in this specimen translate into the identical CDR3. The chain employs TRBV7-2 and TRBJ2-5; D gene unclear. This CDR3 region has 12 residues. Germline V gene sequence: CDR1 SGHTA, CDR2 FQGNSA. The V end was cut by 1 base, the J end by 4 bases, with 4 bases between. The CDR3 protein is CASSLGRETQYF. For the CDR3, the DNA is TGTGCCAGCAGCTTAGGTCGAGAGACCCAGTACTTC. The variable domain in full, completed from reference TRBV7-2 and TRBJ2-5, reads GAGVSQSPSNKVTEKGKDVELRCDPISGHTALYWYRQSLGQGLEFLIYFQGNSAPDKSGLPSDRFSAERTGGSVSTLTIQRTQQEDSAVYLCASSLGRETQYFGPGTRLLVL.

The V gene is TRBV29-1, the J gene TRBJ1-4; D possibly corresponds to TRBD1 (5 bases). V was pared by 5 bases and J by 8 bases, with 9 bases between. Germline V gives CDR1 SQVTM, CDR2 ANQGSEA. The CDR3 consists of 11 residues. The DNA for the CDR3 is TGCAGCGTTAGGGGAGGGGAAAAACTGTTTTTT. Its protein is CSVRGGEKLFF. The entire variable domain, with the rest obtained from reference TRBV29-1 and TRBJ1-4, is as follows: SAVISQKPSRDICQRGTSLTIQCQVDSQVTMMFWYRQQPGQSLTLIATANQGSEATYESGFVIDKFPISRPNLTFSTLTVSNMSPEDSSIYLCSVRGGEKLFFGSGTQLSVL.

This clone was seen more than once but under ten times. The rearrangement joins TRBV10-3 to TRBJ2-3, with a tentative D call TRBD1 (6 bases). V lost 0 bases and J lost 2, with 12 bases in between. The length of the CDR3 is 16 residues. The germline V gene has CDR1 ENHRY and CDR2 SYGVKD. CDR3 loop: CAISESLDSYTDTQYF. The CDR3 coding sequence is TGTGCCATCAGTGAGTCGTTGGACAGTTACACAGATACGCAGTATTTT.

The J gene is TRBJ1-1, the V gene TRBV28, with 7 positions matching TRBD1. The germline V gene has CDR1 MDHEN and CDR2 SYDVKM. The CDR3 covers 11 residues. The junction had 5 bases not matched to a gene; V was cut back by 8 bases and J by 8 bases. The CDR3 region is CASGRDREAFF. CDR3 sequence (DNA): TGTGCCAGCGGCAGGGACAGAGAAGCTTTCTTT.

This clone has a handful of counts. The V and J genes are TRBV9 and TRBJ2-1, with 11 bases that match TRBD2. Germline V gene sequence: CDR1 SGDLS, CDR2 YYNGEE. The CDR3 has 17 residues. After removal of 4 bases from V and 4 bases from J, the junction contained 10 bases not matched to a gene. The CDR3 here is CASSPRPGTSGYNEQFF. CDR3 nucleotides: TGTGCCAGCAGCCCCCGACCCGGGACTAGCGGTTACAATGAGCAGTTCTTC.